This T cell receptor (beta chain) was retrieved from a study of blood T cell repertoires in COVID-19 (dated by TCRdb to about 2020). Concerning the study at large: The collaborator samples originated in the United States, Italy and Spain and spanned the acute and convalescent phases of COVID-19. The material from the prospective study consisted of cDNA or gDNA derived from T cells, B-cell-depleted T cells, or PBMCs. Subjects who had been exposed to COVID-19, were actively infected with it, or had recovered from it provided the deeply sampled blood TCRbeta repertoires that made up the dataset. The repertoires were made available in a free public database intended to serve as a resource for research on the immune response to SARS-CoV-2. The samples were drawn from the first 160 participants of the ongoing ImmuneRACE study and from 950 to 1,500 subjects provided by 6 global collaborators. Nearly every sample came with metadata listing a de-identified subject ID, COVID-19 status, age in years and sex. Where available, HLA class I and class II types were obtained from metadata supplied by the sample provider rather than from assay-based typing.

Findings and caveats that apply to the study as a whole: The amount of clinical and demographic metadata varied by source and participant and was provided uncurated.

Here V drops 6 bases and J drops 3 bases, and the junction holds 17 bases not matched to any gene. CDR1 KGHDR and CDR2 SFDVKD are derived from the germline V gene. Counted from cysteine to phenylalanine, this CDR3 has 20 amino acids. Only the CDR3 DNA is retained, 60 bases long and in frame from the first base. TCRbeta CDR3 regions were amplified from genomic DNA using the immunoSEQ Assay, a bias-controlled multiplex PCR. The original methods were these. Within the assay, amplification of reference gene primers was used to estimate how many nucleated cells each sample contained. To quantify the absolute abundance of each unique TCRbeta CDR3 rearrangement, sequence reads were collapsed and filtered. For each sample, productive Simpson clonality was calculated as the square root of Simpson's diversity index across productive rearrangements. TCRdb limited this immuneACCESS table to in-frame rearrangements with V and J called. A share of clones is missing; checked studies link under half to unresolved V genes, and the rest is unexplained. V and J calls plus clone size are reproduced from that table; the DNA served to infer D and trimming. The sample data list under 550,000 clones, and about 90% of these were observed just once. The top ten constitute approximately 0.92% of the sample.

This clone was observed once. Which antigen it targets is not known. Qualities for individual bases were not recorded, and no much larger clone is one base off. One collaborating source in Seattle enrolled patients during active infection and followed them longitudinally through the course of disease. Whole blood was collected in K2EDTA tubes by collaborating institutions according to the institutions' own protocols. For TCRbeta analysis, collaborators shipped samples in one of three forms: frozen whole blood, isolated PBMCs, or DNA extracted from either of those sample types. Sequencing was carried out using peripheral blood. The sequence came from a young man with COVID-19, enrolled during active disease. The chain was built from TRBV24-1 and TRBJ1-4; TRBD1 agrees with 11 junctional bases. The nucleotide sequence is TGTGCCACCAGTAATAAACCGGGGACAGGGGGTTCGATGGCTAATGAAAAACTGTTTTTT. The encoded protein is CATSNKPGTGGSMANEKLFF.